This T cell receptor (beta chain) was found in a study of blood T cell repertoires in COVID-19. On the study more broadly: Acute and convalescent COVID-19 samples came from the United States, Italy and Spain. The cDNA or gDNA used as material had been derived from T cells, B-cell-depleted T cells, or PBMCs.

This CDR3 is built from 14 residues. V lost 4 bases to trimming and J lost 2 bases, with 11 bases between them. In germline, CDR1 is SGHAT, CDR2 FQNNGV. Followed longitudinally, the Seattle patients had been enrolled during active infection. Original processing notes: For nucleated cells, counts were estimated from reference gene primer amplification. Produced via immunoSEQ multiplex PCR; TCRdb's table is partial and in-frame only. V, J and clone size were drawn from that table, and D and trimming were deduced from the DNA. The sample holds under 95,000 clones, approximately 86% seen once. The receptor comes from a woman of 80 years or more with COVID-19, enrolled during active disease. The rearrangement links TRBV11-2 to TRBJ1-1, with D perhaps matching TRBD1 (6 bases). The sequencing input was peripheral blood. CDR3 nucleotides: TGTGCCAGCAGCTCGGACAGAGCAAACACTGAAGCTTTCTTT. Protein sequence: CASSSDRANTEAFF.